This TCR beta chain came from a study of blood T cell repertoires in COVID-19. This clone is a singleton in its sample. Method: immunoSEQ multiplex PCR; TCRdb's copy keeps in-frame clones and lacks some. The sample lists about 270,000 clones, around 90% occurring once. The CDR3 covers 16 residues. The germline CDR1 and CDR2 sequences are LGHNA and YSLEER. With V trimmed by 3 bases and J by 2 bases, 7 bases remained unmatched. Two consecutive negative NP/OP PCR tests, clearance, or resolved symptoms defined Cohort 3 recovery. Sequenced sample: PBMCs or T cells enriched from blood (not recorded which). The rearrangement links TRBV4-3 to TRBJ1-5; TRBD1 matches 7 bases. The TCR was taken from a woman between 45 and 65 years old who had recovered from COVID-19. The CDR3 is CASSHDRDWGNQPQHF. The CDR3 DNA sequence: TGCGCCAGCAGCCATGACAGGGACTGGGGCAATCAGCCCCAGCATTTT.